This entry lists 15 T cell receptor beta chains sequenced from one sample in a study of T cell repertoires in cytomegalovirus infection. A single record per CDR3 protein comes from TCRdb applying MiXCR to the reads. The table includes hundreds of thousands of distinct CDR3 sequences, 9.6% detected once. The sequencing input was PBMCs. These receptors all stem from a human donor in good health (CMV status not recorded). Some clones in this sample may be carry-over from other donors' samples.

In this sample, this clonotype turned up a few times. The CDR3 here is CTLRQGNTEAFF. The CDR3 DNA reads as TGCACCCTGAGGCAGGGGAACACTGAAGCTTTCTTT. J is TRBJ1-1 and V is TRBV29-1; tentatively, D is TRBD1 (5 bases). This CDR3 is 12 amino acids long. CDR1 and CDR2 (germline): SQVTM, ANQGSEA.

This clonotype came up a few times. Written as DNA, the CDR3 is TGTGCCAGCTCAATCGCGGGGGGGTTCTACAATGAGCAGTTCTTC. Translation: CASSIAGGFYNEQFF. V is TRBV18 and J is TRBJ2-1; 9 bases line up with TRBD2. V lost 5 bases, J lost 3 bases, and 5 bases stayed unmatched. Germline V CDR1 and CDR2: KGHSH, LQKENI. The length of the CDR3 is 15 residues.

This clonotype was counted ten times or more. The CDR3 reads CASSSQRGVYNEQFF. The CDR3 DNA follows: TGTGCCAGCAGCTCCCAGAGGGGCGTCTACAATGAGCAGTTCTTC. The chain joins TRBV7-9 to TRBJ2-1, with D perhaps assigned TRBD1 or TRBD2 (5 bases each). Trimming stripped 4 bases from V and 3 bases from J, with 13 bases between. From germline, CDR1 is SEHNR and CDR2 FQNEAQ (reference sequence). The CDR3 sequence is 15 residues long. The full variable domain, in which reference TRBV7-9 and TRBJ2-1 provide the parts outside the CDR3, is DTGVSQNPRHKITKRGQNVTFRCDPISEHNRLYWYRQTLGQGPEFLTYFQNEAQLEKSRLLSDRFSAERPKGSFSTLEIQRTEQGDSAMYLCASSSQRGVYNEQFFGPGTRLTVL.

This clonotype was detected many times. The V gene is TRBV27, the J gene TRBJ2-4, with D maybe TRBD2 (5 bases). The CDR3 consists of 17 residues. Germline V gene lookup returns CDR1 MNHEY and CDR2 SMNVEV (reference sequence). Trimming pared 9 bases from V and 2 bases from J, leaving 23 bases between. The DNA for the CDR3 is TGTGCCAGTCGGTCGGGTGATTATGGAGGTTCCAAAAACATTCAGTACTTC. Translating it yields CASRSGDYGGSKNIQYF.

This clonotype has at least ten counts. CDR3 in DNA: TGTGCCAGCAGTTACATAGACAGGAACCATGGCTACACCTTC. The encoded protein is CASSYIDRNHGYTF. The V and J genes are TRBV6-5 and TRBJ1-2; weak D call: TRBD1 (6 bases). Germline assignment: CDR1 MNHEY and CDR2 SVGAGI. This CDR3 has 14 residues. Trimming shortened V by 2 bases and J by 6 bases, and 13 bases separated the two germline ends.

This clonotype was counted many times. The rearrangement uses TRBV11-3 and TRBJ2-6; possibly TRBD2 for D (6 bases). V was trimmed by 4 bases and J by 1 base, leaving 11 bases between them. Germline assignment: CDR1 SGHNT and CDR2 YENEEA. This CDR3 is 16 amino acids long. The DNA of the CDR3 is TGTGCCAGCAGCTCGAGGGCGGGGTCTGGGGCCAACGTCCTGACTTTC. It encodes CASSSRAGSGANVLTF.

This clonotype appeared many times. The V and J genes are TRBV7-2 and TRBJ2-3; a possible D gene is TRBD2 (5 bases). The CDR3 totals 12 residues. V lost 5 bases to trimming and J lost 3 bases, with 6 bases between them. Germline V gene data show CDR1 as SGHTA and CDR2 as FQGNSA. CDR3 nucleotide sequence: TGTGCCAGCAGCCCGGGGACAGATACGCAGTATTTT. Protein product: CASSPGTDTQYF.

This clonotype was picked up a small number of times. The DNA of the CDR3 is TGCGCCAGCAGCCAAGATTCTCGTCCTGGAGTCCCCGGGGAGCTGTTTTTT. As protein: CASSQDSRPGVPGELFF. The chain couples TRBV4-3 to TRBJ2-2; no firm D call. Germline CDR1 and CDR2: LGHNA and YSLEER. Between the trimmed V and J ends, which lost 0 bases and 6 bases, there was a span of 17 bases. The CDR3 extends over 17 amino acids.

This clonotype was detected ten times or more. CDR3 region: CASSGQGSVGQPQHF. CDR3 coding DNA: TGTGCCAGCAGCGGACAGGGAAGTGTTGGGCAGCCCCAGCATTTT. The chain combines TRBV7-9 with TRBJ1-5, with TRBD1 matching 8 bases. Germline loops: CDR1 SEHNR, CDR2 FQNEAQ (reference sequence). With 5 bases clipped from V and 7 bases from J, the junction kept 10 bases outside the gene matches. The CDR3 is 15 residues long.

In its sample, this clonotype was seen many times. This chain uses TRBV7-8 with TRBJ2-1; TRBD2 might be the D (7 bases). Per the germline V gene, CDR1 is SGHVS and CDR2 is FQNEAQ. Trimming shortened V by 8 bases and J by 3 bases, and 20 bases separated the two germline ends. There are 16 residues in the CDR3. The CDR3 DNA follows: TGTGCCAGCCTTAGGAGGGGGGGCAAGGGCTACAATGAGCAGTTCTTC. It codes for CASLRRGGKGYNEQFF.

The DNA for the CDR3 is TGCGCCAGCAGCCAAGGGCAGGGGCCCGCCTACGAGCAGTACTTC. Amino acids: CASSQGQGPAYEQYF. The rearrangement uses TRBV4-1 and TRBJ2-7; D is perhaps TRBD1 (6 bases). Per the germline V gene, CDR1 is MGHRA and CDR2 is YSYEKL. The CDR3 spans 15 residues. V was trimmed by 1 base and J by 2 bases, leaving 12 bases between them.

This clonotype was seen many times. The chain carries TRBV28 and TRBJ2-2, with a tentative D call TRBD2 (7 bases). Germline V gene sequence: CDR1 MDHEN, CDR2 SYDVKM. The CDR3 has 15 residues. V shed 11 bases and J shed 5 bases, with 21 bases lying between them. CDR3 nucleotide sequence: TGTGCCGGATCCGTGGGGGGGCAGAGGACCGGGGAGCTGTTTTTT. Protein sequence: CAGSVGGQRTGELFF.

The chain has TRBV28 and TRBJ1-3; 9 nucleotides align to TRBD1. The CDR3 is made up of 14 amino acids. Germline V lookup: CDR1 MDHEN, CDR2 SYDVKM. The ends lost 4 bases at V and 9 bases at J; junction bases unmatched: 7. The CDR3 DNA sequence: TGTGCCAGCAGTTCCCGGACAGGGGTAAGCACCATATATTTT. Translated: CASSSRTGVSTIYF.

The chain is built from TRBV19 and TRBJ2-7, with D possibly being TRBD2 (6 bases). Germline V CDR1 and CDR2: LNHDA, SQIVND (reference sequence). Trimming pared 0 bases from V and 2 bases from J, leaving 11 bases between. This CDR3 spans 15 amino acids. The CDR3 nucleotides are TGTGCCAGTAGTATAGAAGGGAGGTGGACCTACGAGCAGTACTTC. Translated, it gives CASSIEGRWTYEQYF.

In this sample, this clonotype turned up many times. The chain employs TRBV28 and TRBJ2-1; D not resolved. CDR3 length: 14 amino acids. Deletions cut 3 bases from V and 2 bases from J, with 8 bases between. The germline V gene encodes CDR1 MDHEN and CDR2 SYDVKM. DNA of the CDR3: TGTGCCAGCAGTTTGGATATCCCCTACAATGAGCAGTTCTTC. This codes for CASSLDIPYNEQFF.